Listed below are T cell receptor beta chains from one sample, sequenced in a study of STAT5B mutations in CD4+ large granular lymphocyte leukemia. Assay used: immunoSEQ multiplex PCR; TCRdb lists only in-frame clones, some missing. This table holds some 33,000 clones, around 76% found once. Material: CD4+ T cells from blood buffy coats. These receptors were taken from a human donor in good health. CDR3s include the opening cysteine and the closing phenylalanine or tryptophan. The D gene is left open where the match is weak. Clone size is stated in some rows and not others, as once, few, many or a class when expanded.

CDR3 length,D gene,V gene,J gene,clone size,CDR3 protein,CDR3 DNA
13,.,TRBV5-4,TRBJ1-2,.,CASSLDRDYGYTF,TGTGCCAGCAGCTTGGACAGAGACTATGGCTACACCTTC
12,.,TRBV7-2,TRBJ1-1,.,CASSWTETEAFF,TGTGCCAGCAGCTGGACCGAGACTGAAGCTTTCTTT
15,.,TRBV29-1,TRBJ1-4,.,CSVEAPGGLSEKLFF,TGCAGCGTTGAAGCACCGGGGGGACTTAGTGAAAAACTGTTTTTT
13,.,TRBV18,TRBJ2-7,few,CASSRTLSYEQYF,TGTGCCAGCTCACGGACACTCTCCTACGAGCAGTACTTC
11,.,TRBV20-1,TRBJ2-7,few,CSAPRLYEQYF,TGCAGTGCACCCCGGCTCTACGAGCAGTACTTC
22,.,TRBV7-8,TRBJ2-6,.,CASSKNRDPKIWESSGANVLTF,TGTGCCAGCAGCAAAAACCGGGACCCAAAAATTTGGGAGTCCTCTGGGGCCAACGTCCTGACTTTC
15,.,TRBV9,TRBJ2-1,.,CASSVAGQPYNEQFF,TGTGCCAGCAGCGTAGCGGGACAACCATACAATGAGCAGTTCTTC
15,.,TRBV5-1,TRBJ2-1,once,CASSLTDSTWHEQFF,TGCGCCAGCAGCTTGACGGACAGCACATGGCATGAGCAGTTCTTC
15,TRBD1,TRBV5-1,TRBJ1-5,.,CASSLGQGYGQPQHF,TGCGCCAGCAGCTTGGGACAGGGTTATGGTCAGCCCCAGCATTTT
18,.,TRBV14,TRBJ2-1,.,CASSRRSASVRRNNEQFF,TGTGCCAGCAGCCGCCGGTCGGCTAGCGTGAGAAGGAACAATGAGCAGTTCTTC
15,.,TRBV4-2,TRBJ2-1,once,CASSPIDISDAEQFF,TGTGCCAGCAGCCCAATAGACATTTCGGACGCTGAGCAGTTCTTC
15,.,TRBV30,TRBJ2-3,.,CAWSVSLSYTDTQYF,TGTGCCTGGAGTGTAAGTCTCAGCTACACAGATACGCAGTATTTT
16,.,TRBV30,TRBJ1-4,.,CAWSPVRGRGDEKLFF,TGTGCCTGGAGTCCGGTAAGGGGTCGAGGGGATGAAAAACTGTTTTTT
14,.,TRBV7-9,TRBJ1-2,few,CASSLPLLGYGYTF,TGTGCCAGCAGCTTACCCCTTCTAGGCTATGGCTACACCTTC
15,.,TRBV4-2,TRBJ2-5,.,CASSQVMGRGETQYF,TGTGCCAGCAGCCAAGTAATGGGACGAGGGGAGACCCAGTACTTC
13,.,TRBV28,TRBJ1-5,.,CASSFGFNQPQHF,TGTGCCAGCAGTTTTGGATTTAATCAGCCCCAGCATTTT